This T cell receptor beta chain was documented in a study of human T cells and chemical hapten exposure. Across the study: Patches with 0.01% DPC went on the upper back, and the tests were read at 6 days.

TCRdb reprocessed the RACE reads with MiXCR, giving one entry per CDR3 protein. The sample lists 350,000 to 400,000 distinct CDR3 sequences; 5.1% were seen once. Time point reported: pre-sensitization, week 0. The sample's treatment: therapeutic diphenylcyclopropenone sensitization with weekly scalp DPC. The V and J ends lost 8 bases and 0 bases respectively, with 8 bases between them. Looked up from germline, CDR1 is MNHEY and CDR2 is SVGAGI. CDR3 size: 13 residues. This rearrangement joins TRBV6-5 to TRBJ1-3; D is unclear. This receptor was obtained from a woman in her forties or fifties with alopecia areata. Some clones in this sample may be carry-over from other donors' samples. Sample: whole blood, taken in connection with sensitization to the hapten diphenylcyclopropenone (DPC). CDR3 sequence (DNA): TGTGCCAGCTTCCCCACCTCTGGAAACACCATATATTTT. It yields the protein CASFPTSGNTIYF.